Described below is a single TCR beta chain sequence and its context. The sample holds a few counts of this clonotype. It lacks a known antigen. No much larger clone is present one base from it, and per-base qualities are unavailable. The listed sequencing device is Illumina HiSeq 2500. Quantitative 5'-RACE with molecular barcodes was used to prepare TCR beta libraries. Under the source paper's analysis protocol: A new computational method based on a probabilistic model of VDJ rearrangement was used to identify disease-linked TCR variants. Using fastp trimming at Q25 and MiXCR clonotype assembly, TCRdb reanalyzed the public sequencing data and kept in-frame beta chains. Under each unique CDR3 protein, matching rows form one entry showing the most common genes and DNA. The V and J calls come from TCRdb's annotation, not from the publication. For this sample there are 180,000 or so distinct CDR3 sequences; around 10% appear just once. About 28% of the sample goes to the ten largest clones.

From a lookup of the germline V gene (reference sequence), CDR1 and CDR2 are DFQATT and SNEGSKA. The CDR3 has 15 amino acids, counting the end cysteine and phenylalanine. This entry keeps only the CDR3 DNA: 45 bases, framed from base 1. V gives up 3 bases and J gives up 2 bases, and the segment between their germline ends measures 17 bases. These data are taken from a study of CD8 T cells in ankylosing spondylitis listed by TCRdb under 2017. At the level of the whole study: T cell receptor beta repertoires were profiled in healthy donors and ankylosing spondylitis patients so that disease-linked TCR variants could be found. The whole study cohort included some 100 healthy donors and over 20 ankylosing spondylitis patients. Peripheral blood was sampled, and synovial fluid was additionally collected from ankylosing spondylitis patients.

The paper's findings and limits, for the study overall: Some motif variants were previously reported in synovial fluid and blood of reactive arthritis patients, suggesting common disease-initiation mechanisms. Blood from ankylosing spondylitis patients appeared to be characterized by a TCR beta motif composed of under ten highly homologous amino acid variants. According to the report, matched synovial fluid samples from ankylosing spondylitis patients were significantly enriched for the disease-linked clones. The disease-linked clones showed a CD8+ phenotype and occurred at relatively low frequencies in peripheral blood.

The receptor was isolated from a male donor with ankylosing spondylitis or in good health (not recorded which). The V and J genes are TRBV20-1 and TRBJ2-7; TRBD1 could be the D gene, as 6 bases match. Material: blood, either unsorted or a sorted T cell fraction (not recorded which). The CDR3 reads CSARGPGQHTYEQYF. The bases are TGCAGTGCTAGGGGCCCGGGACAACATACCTACGAGCAGTACTTC.